Listed below are T cell receptor beta chains from one sample, sequenced in a study of naive and memory T cell subsets. TCRdb re-analysed the UMI-ligation and nested PCR reads in MiXCR, keeping a single row per CDR3 protein. Here the sample spans tens of thousands of distinct CDR3 sequences, over 9% being singletons. The source material was naive CD4+ T cells from blood. All receptors derive from a human donor in good health. Each CDR3 is given without its conserved first and last residue. Each record gives: CDR3 length, V gene, CDR3 protein.

12	TRBV28	ASREGTPPQEQY
13	TRBV7-2	ASREGQGAVETQY
12	TRBV7-9	ASSLGGPRNEQY
10	TRBV12-3/TRBV12-4	ASSFPSFEAF
14	TRBV20-1	SAREGAAGWGVGQF
13	TRBV5-5	ASSLERRFNTEAF
12	TRBV7-9	ASSLAPTEYEQY
9	TRBV5-6	ASSLDGVAF
9	TRBV20-1	SALAAYEQY
12	TRBV28	ASSFRLVVDTQY
11	TRBV13	ASSTYAKNIQY
12	TRBV10-3	AISAGGLTDTQY
13	TRBV28	ASSGQGSWVHEQY
11	TRBV20-1	SAYSRGVQPQH
13	TRBV11-1	ASSLLLGYNYGYT
15	TRBV20-1	SARSIGRAGGTDTQY
12	TRBV12-3/TRBV12-4	ASNTRTGIVGYT
12	TRBV18	ASSPKGGDTEAF
13	TRBV9	ASSVTGSSKNIQY
15	TRBV11-1	ASSLDNRRGSGSEQF
11	TRBV11-1	ASGDGNTDTQY
14	TRBV18	ASSLATGNSYNEQF
14	TRBV7-9	ASSSLKGQTLYEQY
12	TRBV2	ASRPTSGGYEQY
12	TRBV5-5	ASSSPGGNTEAF
14	TRBV4-3	ASSQDYRGSKETQY
11	TRBV10-3	ATGTDPREAQH
14	TRBV11-3	ASSLGLAASYNEQF
13	TRBV7-7	ASSSGGGRYNEQF
13	TRBV18	ASSPPGDRREKLF
13	TRBV20-1	SAIIYHSSTDTQY
13	TRBV7-8	ASSLRRTATGELF
12	TRBV6-5	ASSYLPLSSEQF
13	TRBV6-5	ASSFFDKYNSPLH
12	TRBV29-1	SVESGPSTDTQY
13	TRBV4-2	ASSQDMQGGFEQY